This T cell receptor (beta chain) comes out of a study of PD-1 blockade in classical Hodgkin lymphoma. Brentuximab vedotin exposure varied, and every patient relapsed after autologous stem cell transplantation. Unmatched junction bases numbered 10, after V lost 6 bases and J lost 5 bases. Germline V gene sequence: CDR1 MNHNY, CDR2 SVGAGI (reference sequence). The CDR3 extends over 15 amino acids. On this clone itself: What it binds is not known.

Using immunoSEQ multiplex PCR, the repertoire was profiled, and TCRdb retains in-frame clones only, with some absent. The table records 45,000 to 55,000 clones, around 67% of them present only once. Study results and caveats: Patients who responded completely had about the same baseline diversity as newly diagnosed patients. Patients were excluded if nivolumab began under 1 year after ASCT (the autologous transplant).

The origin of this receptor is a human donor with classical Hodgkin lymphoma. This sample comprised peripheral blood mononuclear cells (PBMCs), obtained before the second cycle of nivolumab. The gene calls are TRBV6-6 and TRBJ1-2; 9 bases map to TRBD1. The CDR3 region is CASSSTGTGIYGYTF. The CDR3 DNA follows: TGTGCCAGCAGCAGCACCGGGACAGGGATATATGGCTACACCTTC.